Each of the 15 T cell receptor beta chains below was sequenced from the same sample in a study of identical twins. TCRdb processed the 5' RACE reads anew with MiXCR; each CDR3 protein has one entry. The profile shows approximately 680,000 distinct CDR3 sequences, just over 7% of them singletons. These data were also filed under a second study, of yellow fever vaccine responses in identical twins.

Sequences were obtained from PBMCs. These receptor sequences come from a woman aged 18 to 35 in good health.

The CDR3 loop reads CASSETRATEAFF. CDR3 nucleotides: TGTGCCAGCAGTGAAACGAGGGCAACTGAAGCTTTCTTT. This chain uses TRBV6-1 with TRBJ1-1; D gene uncertain. The CDR3 contains 13 residues. Per germline, CDR1 MNHNS and CDR2 SASEGT. Trimming removed 2 bases from V and 5 bases from J, with 9 bases in between.

This clonotype was counted many times. This rearrangement joins TRBV2 to TRBJ2-3, with a weak D call TRBD2 (6 bases). Per the germline V gene, CDR1 is SNHLY and CDR2 is FYNNEI. The CDR3 consists of 17 residues. V shed 7 bases and J shed 0 bases, with 20 bases lying between them. Here the CDR3 DNA reads TGTGCCAGCAATCAAGGTAGCGGAGGGTCTAGCACAGATACGCAGTATTTT. It translates to CASNQGSGGSSTDTQYF.

This clonotype was recorded a few times. The chain carries TRBV5-5 and TRBJ2-7, with 7 bases identical to TRBD1. Germline loops: CDR1 SGHKS, CDR2 YYEKEE (reference sequence). The trim removed 1 base at V and 2 bases at J, leaving 3 bases unmatched. CDR3 length equals 14 residues. CDR3 nucleotides: TGTGCCAGCAGCTTGAACAGGGGAGCCTACGAGCAGTACTTC. Encoded protein: CASSLNRGAYEQYF.

The rearrangement joins TRBV11-3 to TRBJ1-1, with D perhaps matching TRBD1 (5 bases). The CDR3 covers 15 residues. Germline values: CDR1 SGHNT, CDR2 YENEEA. Deletions cut 5 bases from V and 3 bases from J, with 16 bases between. This CDR3 is CASSPDRGLDTEAFF. CDR3 sequence (DNA): TGTGCCAGCAGCCCGGATCGGGGGTTGGACACTGAAGCTTTCTTT.

This chain links TRBV20-1 with TRBJ2-7, with TRBD2 identical over 10 bases. The J segment lost 6 bases and the V segment lost 4 bases, leaving 3 bases of the junction unmatched. Germline lookup yields CDR1 DFQATT and CDR2 SNEGSKA (reference sequence). The CDR3 sequence is 12 residues long. The chain's CDR3 is CSAKRGGFEQYV. The CDR3 DNA reads TGCAGTGCTAAGCGGGGGGGCTTCGAGCAGTACGTC.

This clonotype has just a few counts. The chain recombines TRBV4-1 with TRBJ2-7; D not resolved. The CDR3 is 13 amino acids. In germline, CDR1 is MGHRA, CDR2 YSYEKL. Trimming removed 3 bases from V and 4 bases from J, with 10 bases in between. The DNA of the CDR3 is TGCGCCAGCAGCCAGTGTGGGTCATACGAGCAGTACGTC. Translation gives CASSQCGSYEQYV.

This clonotype was recorded at least ten times. The V gene is TRBV5-1, the J gene TRBJ2-1; TRBD2 agrees at 7 bases. V gave up 4 bases and J gave up 7 bases; unmatched junction bases: 11. The CDR3 runs 15 residues. The germline V gene has CDR1 SGHRS and CDR2 YFSETQ. The CDR3, as DNA: TGCGCCAGCAGCCCCCGTTCGGGAGGTGGGAATGAGCAGTTCTTC. Protein: CASSPRSGGGNEQFF.

This chain uses TRBV10-3 with TRBJ1-5; D is perhaps TRBD1 (6 bases). V lost 2 bases to trimming and J lost 5 bases, with 19 bases between them. The CDR3 runs to 17 residues. CDR1 and CDR2 from the germline V gene are ENHRY and SYGVKD. The CDR3 protein is CAISEGRQVGDYQPQHF. The CDR3 nucleotides are TGTGCCATCAGTGAGGGTAGACAGGTCGGTGATTATCAGCCCCAGCATTTT.

This clonotype came up many times. The chain recombines TRBV4-2 with TRBJ2-7; a possible D gene is TRBD1 (7 bases). The CDR3 loop spans 15 amino acids. Trimming removed 1 base at V and 0 bases at J, with 10 bases between. Per the germline V gene, CDR1 is LGHNA and CDR2 is YNFKEQ. CDR3 in DNA: TGTGCCAGCAGCCAAGCGCGGGACAGCTCCTACGAGCAGTACTTC. Protein product: CASSQARDSSYEQYF.

There are many counts of this clonotype. The chain has TRBV12-3 or TRBV12-4 and TRBJ1-4, with D uncertain. V was pared by 7 bases and J by 7 bases, with 10 bases between. This CDR3 spans 12 amino acids. The CDR3 DNA is TGTGCCAGCACCGAAACCGGTGAAAAACTGTTTTTT. Its translation: CASTETGEKLFF.

This clonotype was counted ten times or more. The J gene is TRBJ2-7, the V gene TRBV12-3 or TRBV12-4; 7 bases fit TRBD1. This CDR3 spans 14 amino acids. The V segment lost 7 bases and the J segment 1 base; nucleotides outside the gene matches: 7. In DNA form, the CDR3 reads TGTGCCAGCAATCGGGACAGTCCGTCCTACGAGCAGTACTTC. Protein sequence: CASNRDSPSYEQYF.

This clonotype was seen ten or more times. The rearrangement links TRBV6-1 to TRBJ2-5; TRBD2 might be the D (6 bases). Germline loops: CDR1 MNHNS, CDR2 SASEGT. V lost 6 bases and J lost 4, with 15 bases in between. The CDR3 sequence is 14 residues long. The CDR3 protein is CASSPSMGGETQYF. The CDR3 DNA sequence: TGTGCCAGCAGCCCCTCAATGGGGGGAGAGACCCAGTACTTC.

The chain combines TRBV7-9 with TRBJ2-1; no clear D gene. V dropped 1 base and J dropped 4 bases, with 8 bases sitting between them. This CDR3 contains 14 residues. Germline V gene sequence: CDR1 SEHNR, CDR2 FQNEAQ (reference sequence). The CDR3 nucleotides read TGTGCCAGCAGCTTAGTACTGCAATACAATGAGCAGTTCTTC. The encoded protein is CASSLVLQYNEQFF.

This clonotype was detected only a few times. The CDR3 nucleotides read TGTGCCAGCAGTTCTCTTGACGGCCCCACAGATACGCAGTATTTT. Translating it yields CASSSLDGPTDTQYF. The rearrangement joins TRBV28 to TRBJ2-3, with D hard to call. This CDR3 has 15 residues. Germline CDR1 reads MDHEN; CDR2 reads SYDVKM. The V gene lost 4 bases and the J gene lost 2 bases, with 13 bases spanning the gap.

This clonotype was recorded at least ten times. V gene TRBV3-1 combines with J gene TRBJ2-2, with D hard to call. Germline CDR1 is LGHDT and CDR2 is YNNKEL (reference sequence). The CDR3 has 13 amino acids. Trimming shortened V by 1 base and J by 8 bases, and 8 bases separated the two germline ends. The CDR3 protein is CASSQGLVGELFF. DNA of the CDR3: TGTGCCAGCAGCCAAGGTCTCGTAGGGGAGCTGTTTTTT.